Presented here are 10 T cell receptor beta chains from one specimen sequenced in a study of technical replicates of blood from a handful of donors. Clones were read by immunoSEQ multiplex PCR, and TCRdb kept only the in-frame ones, dropping some. The table records about 58,000 clones, around 92% of them present only once. Material: PBMCs. Receptors originate from a human donor in good health. Some clones in this sample may be carry-over from other donors' samples.

This rearrangement joins TRBV7-2 to TRBJ2-1, with a tentative D call TRBD1 (5 bases). Trimming removed 5 bases at V and 10 bases at J, with 18 bases between. The CDR3 is 14 residues long. Germline-derived CDR1 and CDR2 are SGHTA and FQGNSA. CDR3 sequence reads: CASSGWTDTREQFF. The CDR3 nucleotides are TGTGCCAGCAGCGGATGGACGGACACGCGGGAGCAGTTCTTC.

The chain employs TRBV30 and TRBJ1-2; D is perhaps TRBD1 (5 bases). V lost 4 bases to trimming and J lost 4 bases, with 10 bases between them. The CDR3 consists of 12 residues. Germline values: CDR1 GTSNPN, CDR2 SVGIG (reference sequence). The CDR3 DNA reads as TGTGCCTGGACAGGGCAACTCTATGGCTACACCTTC. It codes for CAWTGQLYGYTF.

This clone was observed a few times. The chain joins TRBV6-5 to TRBJ2-7; 7 bases match TRBD2. The trim removed 6 bases at V and 0 bases at J, leaving 8 bases unmatched. The germline CDR1 and CDR2 sequences are MNHEY and SVGAGI. The CDR3 has 15 amino acids. The DNA for the CDR3 is TGTGCCAGCAGCCAAAGCGGGGCGAGCTCCTACGAGCAGTACTTC. Translating gives CASSQSGASSYEQYF.

The genes are TRBV19 and TRBJ2-2; D remains ambiguous. The germline V gene has CDR1 LNHDA and CDR2 SQIVND (reference sequence). V dropped 3 bases and J dropped 3 bases, with 8 bases sitting between them. The CDR3 is 14 amino acids. Here the CDR3 DNA reads TGTGCCAGTAGTATTTCCCCATACACCGGGGAGCTGTTTTTT. It translates to CASSISPYTGELFF.

The J gene is TRBJ1-2, the V gene TRBV7-9; D might be TRBD1 (5 bases). This CDR3 has 15 amino acids. Germline V CDR1 and CDR2: SEHNR, FQNEAQ (reference sequence). The ends were cut back, 1 base at V and 6 bases at J, with 15 bases in the middle. DNA for the CDR3: TGTGCCAGCAGCTTAGGGGACCAGAGGAGGGATGGCTACACCTTC. Amino acid sequence: CASSLGDQRRDGYTF.

J is TRBJ2-1 and V is TRBV20-1; D possibly corresponds to TRBD2 (7 bases). CDR1 and CDR2 from the germline V gene are DFQATT and SNEGSKA (reference sequence). The CDR3 is 10 residues long. Trimming removed 5 bases from V and 12 bases from J, with 11 bases in between. CDR3 loop: CSAGGAGQFF. The CDR3 bases are TGCAGTGCTGGGGGGGCGGGGCAGTTCTTC.

V gene TRBV7-3 combines with J gene TRBJ2-5; 10 bases are shared with TRBD2. The CDR3 sequence is 14 residues long. Germline CDR1 SGHTA, CDR2 FQGTGA. V lost 1 base to trimming and J lost 6 bases; unmatched junction nucleotides: 2. Here the CDR3 DNA reads TGTGCCAGCAGCTTAAGTAGCGGGGGGCAGACCCAGTACTTC. This sequence encodes CASSLSSGGQTQYF. The full variable domain, completed using reference TRBV7-3 and TRBJ2-5, is GAGVSQTPSNKVTEKGKYVELRCDPISGHTALYWYRQSLGQGPEFLIYFQGTGAADDSGLPNDRFFAVRPEGSVSTLKIQRTERGDSAVYLCASSLSSGGQTQYFGPGTRLLVL.

This clone came up a few times. This chain connects TRBV25-1 to TRBJ1-2; no clear D. The CDR3 extends over 13 amino acids. The germline gives CDR1 MGHDK, CDR2 SYGVNS. V was trimmed by 8 bases and J by 1 base, leaving 11 bases between them. CDR3 nucleotides: TGTGCCAGCCAACAAGAGGGTAACTATGGCTACACCTTC. This sequence encodes CASQQEGNYGYTF.

The V and J genes are TRBV7-2 and TRBJ2-5; 10 positions match TRBD1. The CDR3 length is 14 residues. Germline CDR1 SGHTA, CDR2 FQGNSA. V dropped 7 bases and J dropped 2; count of bases not matched to a gene: 4. The CDR3 reads CASTRDRGQETQYF. The CDR3 region has the DNA TGTGCCAGCACCCGGGACAGGGGACAAGAGACCCAGTACTTC.

V and J are TRBV11-1 and TRBJ2-3; 12 nucleotides line up with TRBD2. Germline CDR1 SGHAT, CDR2 FQDESV (reference sequence). The V gene end was trimmed by 3 bases and the J gene end by 4 bases; junction bases not matched to a gene: 8. CDR3 length: 17 amino acids. The DNA of the CDR3 is TGTGCCAGCAGCTTCCACCCTAGCGGGGGGGCCGCAGATACGCAGTATTTT. Encoded protein: CASSFHPSGGAADTQYF.